These 7 T cell receptor beta chains originate from one sample sequenced in a study of CD8 T cells in Susac syndrome. Reverse transcription of roughly 0.5 to 1 ug RNA used random hexamers. TCRdb called the immunoSEQ multiplex PCR reads again in MiXCR, with one record for every CDR3 protein. This table has approximately 190,000 distinct CDR3 sequences, just under 95% appearing once. The specimen was CD8+ T cells from PBMCs. The receptors were sampled from a human donor with Susac syndrome.

The V call is TRBV10-3, the J call TRBJ2-7; D possibly corresponds to TRBD1 (6 bases). Germline CDR1 reads ENHRY; CDR2 reads SYGVKD. V was clipped by 2 bases and J by 5 bases, with 7 bases between them. This CDR3 comprises 12 residues. The CDR3 nucleotides are TGTGCCATCAGTGAGACAGGGAACGAGCAGTACTTC. Its translation: CAISETGNEQYF.

This chain links TRBV20-1 with TRBJ1-2, with unresolved D. Germline CDR1 and CDR2: DFQATT and SNEGSKA (reference sequence). This CDR3 has 15 residues. The V end was cut by 0 bases, the J end by 2 bases, with 13 bases between. The CDR3 bases are TGCAGTGCTAGAGATCAGTCAGAGAGAAACTATGGCTACACCTTC. Residues: CSARDQSERNYGYTF.

The chain uses TRBV7-8 and TRBJ2-1; weak D call: TRBD1 (6 bases). V dropped 1 base and J dropped 6 bases, with 16 bases sitting between them. The CDR3 has 16 amino acids. From germline, CDR1 is SGHVS and CDR2 FQNEAQ. CDR3 amino acids: CASSLVSQGRGNEQFF. As DNA, the CDR3 is TGTGCCAGCAGCTTAGTTTCACAGGGAAGGGGCAATGAGCAGTTCTTC.

CDR3 sequence (DNA): TGTGCCAGCAGCTCGACAGGGGGATTCGAAAAACTGTTTTTT. Its protein product is CASSSTGGFEKLFF. This chain connects TRBV7-6 to TRBJ1-4, with TRBD1 identical over 9 bases. Germline CDR1 is SGHVS and CDR2 is FNYEAQ. The length of the CDR3 is 14 residues. V shed 4 bases, J shed 8 bases, and the junction held 5 bases outside the gene matches.

This chain connects TRBV7-9 to TRBJ1-1; 8 nucleotides match TRBD1. Trimming at V came to 3 bases and at J to 6 bases, leaving 3 bases not matched to a gene. The germline V gene encodes CDR1 SEHNR and CDR2 FQNEAQ (reference sequence). CDR3 length: 13 residues. CDR3 amino acids: CASSFQGAAEAFF. The CDR3 DNA is TGTGCCAGCAGCTTCCAGGGGGCGGCTGAAGCTTTCTTT.

The chain couples TRBV7-9 to TRBJ2-1, with D possibly being TRBD2 (5 bases). Germline CDR1 SEHNR, CDR2 FQNEAQ (reference sequence). The V and J ends lost 8 bases and 8 bases respectively, with 13 bases between them. This CDR3 has 12 residues. The CDR3 sequence is CASSRTPDEQFF. CDR3 sequence (DNA): TGTGCCAGCTCCCGGACTCCGGATGAGCAGTTCTTC.

J is TRBJ1-2 and V is TRBV20-1; 7 nucleotides align to TRBD1. CDR1 is DFQATT, CDR2 SNEGSKA, per germline (reference sequence). The trim removed 1 base at V and 1 base at J, leaving 3 bases unmatched. CDR3 length equals 14 residues. The CDR3 DNA sequence: TGCAGTGCTAGAGTGGGGGACAGTAACTATGGCTACACCTTC. Translated, it gives CSARVGDSNYGYTF.